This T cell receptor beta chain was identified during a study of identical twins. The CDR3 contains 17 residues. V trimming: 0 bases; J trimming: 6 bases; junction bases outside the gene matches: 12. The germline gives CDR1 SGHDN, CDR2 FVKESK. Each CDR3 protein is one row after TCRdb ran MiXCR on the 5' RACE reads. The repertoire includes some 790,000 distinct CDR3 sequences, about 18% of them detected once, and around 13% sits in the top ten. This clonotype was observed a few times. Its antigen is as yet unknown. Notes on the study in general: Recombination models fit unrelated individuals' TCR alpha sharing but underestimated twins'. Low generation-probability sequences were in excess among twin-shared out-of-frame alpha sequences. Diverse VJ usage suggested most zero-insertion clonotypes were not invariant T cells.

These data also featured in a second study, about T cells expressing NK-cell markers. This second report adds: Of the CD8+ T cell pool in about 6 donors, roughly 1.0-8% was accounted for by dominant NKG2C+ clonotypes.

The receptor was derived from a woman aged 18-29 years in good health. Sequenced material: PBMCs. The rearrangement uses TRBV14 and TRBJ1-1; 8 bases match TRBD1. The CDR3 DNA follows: TGTGCCAGCAGCCAAGATTACAGGGGGGCAGGAACAGCTGAAGCTTTCTTT. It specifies CASSQDYRGAGTAEAFF.